One TCR beta chain is described in this entry. CDR3 length: 15 residues. Trimming took off 3 bases at V and 7 bases at J, with 17 bases between the two ends. CDR1 and CDR2 (germline): SGHRS, YFSETQ. This record comes from a study of T-cell reconstitution after alpha-beta-depleted transplantation in children. During its preparation, the TCRbeta library received unique molecular identifiers. One entry per CDR3 protein, called by TCRdb with MiXCR from the PCR reads. This sample has about 500,000 distinct CDR3 sequences, with approximately 29% found just once. This chain links TRBV5-1 with TRBJ1-5; unclear D gene. Sequencing was performed on PBMCs from the stem cell graft donor, taken from the stem cell graft. The receptor's source is a human donor who donated a stem cell graft to a child with aplastic anemia. The CDR3 nucleotides read TGCGCCAGCAGCTCGGACGGGATGGGTGGGCAGCCCCAGCATTTT. Translation: CASSSDGMGGQPQHF.